This T cell receptor (beta chain) originates from a study of T cell repertoires in cytomegalovirus infection. Study-wide context: In public TCR beta signatures, there were indications of both CMV infection and matching HLA type.

V lost 1 base and J lost 4, with 7 bases in between. CDR1 and CDR2 (germline): LGHNA, YSLEER. CDR3 length: 14 residues. Comment on this clonotype: Its specificity is not known.

Via MiXCR, TCRdb re-called the reads, giving one row per CDR3 protein. The sample has approximately 190,000 distinct CDR3 sequences, 8% to 10% seen once. The study, taken as a whole, reports: CMV-specific TCR beta clonotypes restricted by HLA-C dominated the ex vivo response. Pooled public TCR beta family frequency picked out CMV carriers with the relevant HLA.

Sequencing was performed on PBMCs. The TCR originated in a human donor in good health (CMV status not recorded). Some clones in this sample may be carry-over from other donors' samples. The chain combines TRBV4-3 with TRBJ2-2; possibly TRBD2 for D (5 bases). In DNA form, the CDR3 reads TGCGCCAGCAGCCAAGGAGGGTCCACCGGGGAGCTGTTTTTT. Translation: CASSQGGSTGELFF.